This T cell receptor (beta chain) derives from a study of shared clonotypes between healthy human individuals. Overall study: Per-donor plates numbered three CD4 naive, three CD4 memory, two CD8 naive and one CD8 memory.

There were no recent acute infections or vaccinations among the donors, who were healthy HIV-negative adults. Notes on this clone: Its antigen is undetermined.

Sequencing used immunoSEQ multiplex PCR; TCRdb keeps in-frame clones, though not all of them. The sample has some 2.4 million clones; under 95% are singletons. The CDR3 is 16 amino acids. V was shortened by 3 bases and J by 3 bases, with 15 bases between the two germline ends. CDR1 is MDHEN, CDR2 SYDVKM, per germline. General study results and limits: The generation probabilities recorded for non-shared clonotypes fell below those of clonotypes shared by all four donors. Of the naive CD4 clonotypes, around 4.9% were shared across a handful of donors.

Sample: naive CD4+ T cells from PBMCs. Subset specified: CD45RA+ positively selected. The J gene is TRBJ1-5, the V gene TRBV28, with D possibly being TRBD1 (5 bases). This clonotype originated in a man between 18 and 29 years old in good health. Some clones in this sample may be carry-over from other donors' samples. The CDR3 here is CASSFGGRGINQPQHF. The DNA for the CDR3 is TGTGCCAGCAGTTTCGGAGGACGGGGCATCAATCAGCCCCAGCATTTT. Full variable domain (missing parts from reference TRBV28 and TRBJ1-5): DVKVTQSSRYLVKRTGEKVFLECVQDMDHENMFWYRQDPGLGLRLIYFSYDVKMKEKGDIPEGYSVSREKKERFSLILESASTNQTSMYLCASSFGGRGINQPQHFGDGTRLSIL.